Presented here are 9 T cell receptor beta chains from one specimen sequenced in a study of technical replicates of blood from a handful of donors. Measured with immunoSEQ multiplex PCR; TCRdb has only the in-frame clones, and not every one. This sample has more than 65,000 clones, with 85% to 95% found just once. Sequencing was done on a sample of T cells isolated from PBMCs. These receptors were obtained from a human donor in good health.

DNA for the CDR3: TGTGCCAGCAGCTCCGAGCCTCGGGACATATGGCGCCAAGAGACCCAGTACTTC. This translates into CASSSEPRDIWRQETQYF. The chain links TRBV7-8 to TRBJ2-5; tentative D call: TRBD1 (6 bases). The CDR3 has 18 amino acids. Trimming stripped 4 bases from V and 1 base from J, with 22 bases between. Germline V lookup: CDR1 SGHVS, CDR2 FQNEAQ.

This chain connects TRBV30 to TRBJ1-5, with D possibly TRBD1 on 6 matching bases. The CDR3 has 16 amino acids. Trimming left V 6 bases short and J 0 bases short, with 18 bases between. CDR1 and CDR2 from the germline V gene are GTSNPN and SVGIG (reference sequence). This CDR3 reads CACETTGTFSNQPQHF. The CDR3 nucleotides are TGTGCCTGTGAGACAACAGGGACCTTTAGCAATCAGCCCCAGCATTTT.

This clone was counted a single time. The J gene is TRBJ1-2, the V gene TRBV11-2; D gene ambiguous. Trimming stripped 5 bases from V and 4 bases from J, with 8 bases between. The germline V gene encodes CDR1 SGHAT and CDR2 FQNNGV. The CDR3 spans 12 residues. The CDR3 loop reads CASSPRSYGYTF. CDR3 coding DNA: TGTGCCAGCAGCCCCCGGAGCTATGGCTACACCTTC.

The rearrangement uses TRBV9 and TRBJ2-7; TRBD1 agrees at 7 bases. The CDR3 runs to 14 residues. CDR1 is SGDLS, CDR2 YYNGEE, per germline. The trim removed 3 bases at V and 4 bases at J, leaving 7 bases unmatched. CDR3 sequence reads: CASSGGQPDYEQYF. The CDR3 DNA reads TGTGCCAGCAGCGGGGGACAGCCGGATTACGAGCAGTACTTC.

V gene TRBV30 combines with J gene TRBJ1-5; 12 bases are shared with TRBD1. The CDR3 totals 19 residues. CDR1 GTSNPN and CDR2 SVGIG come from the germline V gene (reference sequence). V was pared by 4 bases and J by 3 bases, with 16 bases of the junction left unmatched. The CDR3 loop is CAWTTIPGQGAVTNQPQHF. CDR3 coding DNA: TGTGCCTGGACCACAATACCGGGACAGGGGGCTGTTACCAATCAGCCCCAGCATTTT.

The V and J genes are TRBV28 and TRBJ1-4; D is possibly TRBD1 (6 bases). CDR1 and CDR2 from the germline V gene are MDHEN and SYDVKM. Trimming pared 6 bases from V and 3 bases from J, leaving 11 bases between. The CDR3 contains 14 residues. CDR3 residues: CASRSTGSNEKLFF. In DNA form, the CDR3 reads TGTGCCAGCAGATCTACAGGGTCTAATGAAAAACTGTTTTTT.

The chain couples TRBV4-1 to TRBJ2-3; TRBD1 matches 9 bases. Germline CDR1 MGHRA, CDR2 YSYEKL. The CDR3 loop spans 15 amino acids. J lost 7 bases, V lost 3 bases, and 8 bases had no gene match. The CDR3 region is CASSHPTGGIHTQYF. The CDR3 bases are TGCGCCAGCAGCCACCCGACAGGGGGGATACATACGCAGTATTTT.

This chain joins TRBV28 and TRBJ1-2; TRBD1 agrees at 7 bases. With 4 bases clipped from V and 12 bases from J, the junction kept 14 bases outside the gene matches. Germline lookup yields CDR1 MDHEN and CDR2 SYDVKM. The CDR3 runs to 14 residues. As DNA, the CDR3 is TGTGCCAGCAGTTCAGGGGGTGGGTTTCAGCCCAACACCTTC. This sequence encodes CASSSGGGFQPNTF.

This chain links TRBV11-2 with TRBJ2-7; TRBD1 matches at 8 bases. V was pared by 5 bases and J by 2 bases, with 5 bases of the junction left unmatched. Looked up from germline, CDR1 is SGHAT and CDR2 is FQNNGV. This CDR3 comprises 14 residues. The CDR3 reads CASSNRDRTYEQYF. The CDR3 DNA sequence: TGTGCCAGCAGCAACCGGGACAGGACCTACGAGCAGTACTTC. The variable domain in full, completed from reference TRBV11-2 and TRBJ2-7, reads EAGVAQSPRYKIIEKRQSVAFWCNPISGHATLYWYQQILGQGPKLLIQFQNNGVVDDSQLPKDRFSAERLKGVDSTLKIQPAKLEDSAVYLCASSNRDRTYEQYFGPGTRLTVT.